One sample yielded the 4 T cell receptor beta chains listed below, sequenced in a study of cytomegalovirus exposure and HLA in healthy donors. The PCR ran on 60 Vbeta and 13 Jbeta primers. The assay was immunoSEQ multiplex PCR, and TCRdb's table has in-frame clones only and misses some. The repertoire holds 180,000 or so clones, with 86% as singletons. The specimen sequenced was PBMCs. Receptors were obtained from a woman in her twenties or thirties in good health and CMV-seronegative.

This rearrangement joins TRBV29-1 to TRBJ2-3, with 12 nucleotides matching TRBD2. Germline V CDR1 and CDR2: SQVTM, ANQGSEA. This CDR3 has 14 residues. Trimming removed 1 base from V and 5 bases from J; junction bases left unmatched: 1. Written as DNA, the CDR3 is TGCAGCGTTGAAGGGGGACTAGCGGGAGATACGCAGTATTTT. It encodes CSVEGGLAGDTQYF.

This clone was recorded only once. The CDR3: CASSSRLAALNEQFF. CDR3 nucleotides: TGTGCCAGCAGCTCCAGACTAGCGGCACTAAATGAGCAGTTCTTC. The chain links TRBV7-8 to TRBJ2-1; TRBD2 matches 9 bases. V dropped 4 bases and J dropped 7; count of bases not matched to a gene: 8. The CDR3 covers 15 residues. Germline lookup yields CDR1 SGHVS and CDR2 FQNEAQ.

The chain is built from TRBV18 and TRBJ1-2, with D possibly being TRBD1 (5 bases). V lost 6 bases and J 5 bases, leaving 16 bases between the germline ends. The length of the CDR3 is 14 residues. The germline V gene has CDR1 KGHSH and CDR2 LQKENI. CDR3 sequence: CASSPRDSTYGYTF. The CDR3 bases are TGTGCCAGCTCCCCCCGGGACTCCACTTATGGCTACACCTTC.

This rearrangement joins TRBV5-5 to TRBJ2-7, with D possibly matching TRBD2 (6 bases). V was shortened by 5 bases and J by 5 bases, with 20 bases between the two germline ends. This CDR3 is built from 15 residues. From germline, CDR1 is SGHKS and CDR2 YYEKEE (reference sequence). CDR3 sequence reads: CASSRENRAVDEQYF. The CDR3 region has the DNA TGTGCCAGCAGTCGGGAGAATAGGGCGGTAGACGAGCAGTACTTC.